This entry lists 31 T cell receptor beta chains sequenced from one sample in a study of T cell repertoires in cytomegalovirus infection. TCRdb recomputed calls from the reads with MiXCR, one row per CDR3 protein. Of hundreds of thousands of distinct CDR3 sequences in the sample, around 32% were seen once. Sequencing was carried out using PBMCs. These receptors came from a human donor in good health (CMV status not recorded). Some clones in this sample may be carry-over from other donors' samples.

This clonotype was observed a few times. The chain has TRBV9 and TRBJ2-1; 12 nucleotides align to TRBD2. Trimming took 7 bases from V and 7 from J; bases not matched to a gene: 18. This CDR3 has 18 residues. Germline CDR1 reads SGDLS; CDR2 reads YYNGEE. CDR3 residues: CASGGGLAGLTRRNEQFF. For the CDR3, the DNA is TGTGCCAGCGGCGGAGGACTAGCGGGGTTAACAAGAAGGAATGAGCAGTTCTTC. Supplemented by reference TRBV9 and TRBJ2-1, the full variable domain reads DSGVTQTPKHLITATGQRVTLRCSPRSGDLSVYWYQQSLDQGLQFLIQYYNGEERAKGNILERFSAQQFPDLHSELNLSSLELGDSALYFCASGGGLAGLTRRNEQFFGPGTRLTVL.

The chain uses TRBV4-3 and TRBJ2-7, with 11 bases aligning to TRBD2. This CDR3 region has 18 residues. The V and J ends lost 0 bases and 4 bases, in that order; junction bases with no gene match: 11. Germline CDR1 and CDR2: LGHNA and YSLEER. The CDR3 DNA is TGCGCCAGCAGCCAAGACATTACCACCGGGACTAGCGGTTACGAGCAGTACTTC. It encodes CASSQDITTGTSGYEQYF.

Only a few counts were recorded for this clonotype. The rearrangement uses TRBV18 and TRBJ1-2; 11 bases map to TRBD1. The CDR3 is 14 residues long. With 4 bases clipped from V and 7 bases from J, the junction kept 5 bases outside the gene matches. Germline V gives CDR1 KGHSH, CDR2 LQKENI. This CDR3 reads CASSRGQGEFGYTF. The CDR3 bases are TGTGCCAGCTCACGGGGACAGGGGGAGTTTGGCTACACCTTC.

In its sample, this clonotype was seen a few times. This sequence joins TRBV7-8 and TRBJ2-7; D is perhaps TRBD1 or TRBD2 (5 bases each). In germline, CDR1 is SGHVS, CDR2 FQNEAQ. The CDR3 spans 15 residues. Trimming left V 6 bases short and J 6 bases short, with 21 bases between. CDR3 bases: TGTGCCAGCAGAAACCACGGCCCGGGGCAGTCCGAGCAGTACTTC. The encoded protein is CASRNHGPGQSEQYF.

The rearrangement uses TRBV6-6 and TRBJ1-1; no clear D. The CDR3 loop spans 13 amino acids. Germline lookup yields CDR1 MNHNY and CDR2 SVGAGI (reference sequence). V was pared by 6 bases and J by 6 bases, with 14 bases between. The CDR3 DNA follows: TGTGCCAGCAGCCGCGACGGACGCGCTGAAGCTTTCTTT. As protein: CASSRDGRAEAFF.

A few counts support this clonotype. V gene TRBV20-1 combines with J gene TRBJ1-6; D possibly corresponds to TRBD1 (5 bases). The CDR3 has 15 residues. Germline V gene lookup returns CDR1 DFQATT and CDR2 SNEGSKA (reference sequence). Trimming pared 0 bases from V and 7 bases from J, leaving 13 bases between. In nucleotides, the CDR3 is TGCAGTGCTAGAGATTTTCGGCCAGGGAATTCACCCCTCCACTTT. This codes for CSARDFRPGNSPLHF.

The CDR3 DNA follows: TGCAGCGTTGAGACTAGCGGGGGAAAATTAGATACGCAGTATTTT. Translated: CSVETSGGKLDTQYF. V is TRBV29-1 and J is TRBJ2-3, with 12 bases matching TRBD2. The trim removed 3 bases at V and 5 bases at J, leaving 6 bases unmatched. Germline-derived CDR1 and CDR2 are SQVTM and ANQGSEA. The CDR3 loop spans 15 amino acids.

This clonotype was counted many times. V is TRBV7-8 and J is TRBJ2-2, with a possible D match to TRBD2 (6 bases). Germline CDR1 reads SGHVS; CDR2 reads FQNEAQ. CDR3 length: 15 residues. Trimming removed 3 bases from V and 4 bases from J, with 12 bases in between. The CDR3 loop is CASSFLGGSTGELFF. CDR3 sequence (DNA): TGTGCCAGCAGCTTTCTAGGAGGGAGCACCGGGGAGCTGTTTTTT.

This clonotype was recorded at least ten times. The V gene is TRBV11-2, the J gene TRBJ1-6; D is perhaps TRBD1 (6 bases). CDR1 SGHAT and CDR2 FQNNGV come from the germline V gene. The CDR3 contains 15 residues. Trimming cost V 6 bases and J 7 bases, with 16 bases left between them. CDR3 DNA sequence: TGTGCCAGCAGTCAACAGGGTTGGGGAAATTCACCCCTCCACTTT. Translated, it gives CASSQQGWGNSPLHF. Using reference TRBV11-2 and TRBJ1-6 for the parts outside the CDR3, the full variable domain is EAGVAQSPRYKIIEKRQSVAFWCNPISGHATLYWYQQILGQGPKLLIQFQNNGVVDDSQLPKDRFSAERLKGVDSTLKIQPAKLEDSAVYLCASSQQGWGNSPLHFGNGTRLTVT.

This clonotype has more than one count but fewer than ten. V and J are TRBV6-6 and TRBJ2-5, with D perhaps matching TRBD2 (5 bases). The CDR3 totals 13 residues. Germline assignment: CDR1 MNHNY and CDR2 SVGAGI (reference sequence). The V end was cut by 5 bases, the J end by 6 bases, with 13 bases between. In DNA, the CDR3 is TGTGCCAGCAGTACAGACTATGATCAGACCCAGTACTTC. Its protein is CASSTDYDQTQYF.

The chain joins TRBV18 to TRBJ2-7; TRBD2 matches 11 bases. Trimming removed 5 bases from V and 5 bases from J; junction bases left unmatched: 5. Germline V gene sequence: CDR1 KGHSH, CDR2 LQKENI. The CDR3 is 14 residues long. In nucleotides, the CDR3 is TGTGCCAGCTCAGAACTAGCGGGGGACCACGAGCAGTACTTC. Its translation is CASSELAGDHEQYF.

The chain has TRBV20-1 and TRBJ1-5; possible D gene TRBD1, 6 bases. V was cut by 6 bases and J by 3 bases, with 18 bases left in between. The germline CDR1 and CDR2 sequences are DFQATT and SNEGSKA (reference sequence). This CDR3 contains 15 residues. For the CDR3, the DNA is TGCAGTGCCGCCTTGGAACAGGGAACCAATCAGCCCCAGCATTTT. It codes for CSAALEQGTNQPQHF.

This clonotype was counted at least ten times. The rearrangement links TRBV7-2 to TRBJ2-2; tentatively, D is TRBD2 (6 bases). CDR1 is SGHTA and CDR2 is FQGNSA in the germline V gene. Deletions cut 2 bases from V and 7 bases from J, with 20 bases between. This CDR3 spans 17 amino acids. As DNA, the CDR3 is TGTGCCAGCAGCTTACAGGGAGGCCTCTCTTTTGACGGGGAGCTGTTTTTT. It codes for CASSLQGGLSFDGELFF.

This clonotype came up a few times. The CDR3 here is CASSVTSGGYYNEQFF. The CDR3, as DNA: TGTGCCAGCAGTGTTACTAGCGGGGGATACTACAATGAGCAGTTCTTC. The chain is built from TRBV6-4 and TRBJ2-1; 11 bases line up with TRBD2. The germline gives CDR1 MRHNA, CDR2 SNTAGT. The CDR3 loop spans 16 amino acids. V was pared by 4 bases and J by 3 bases, with 5 bases of the junction left unmatched.

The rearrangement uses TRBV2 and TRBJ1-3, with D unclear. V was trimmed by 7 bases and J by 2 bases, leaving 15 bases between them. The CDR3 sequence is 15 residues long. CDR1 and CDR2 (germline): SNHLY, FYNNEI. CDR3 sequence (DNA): TGTGCCAGCAACCAGAGGTCCGTGGCTGGAAACACCATATATTTT. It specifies CASNQRSVAGNTIYF.

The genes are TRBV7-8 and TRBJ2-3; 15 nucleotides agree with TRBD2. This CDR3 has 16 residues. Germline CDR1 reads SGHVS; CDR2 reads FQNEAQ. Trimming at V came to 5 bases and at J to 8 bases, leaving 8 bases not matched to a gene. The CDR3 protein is CASSGRTSGGVGTQYF. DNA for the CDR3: TGTGCCAGCAGCGGAAGGACTAGCGGGGGGGTTGGTACGCAGTATTTT.

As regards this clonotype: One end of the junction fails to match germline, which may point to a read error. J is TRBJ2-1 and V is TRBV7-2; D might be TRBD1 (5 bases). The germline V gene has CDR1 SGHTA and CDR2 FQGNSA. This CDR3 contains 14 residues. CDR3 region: CASSPGLHNNEQVF. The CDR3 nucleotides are TGTGCCAGCAGCCCGGGTCTACACAATAATGAACAGGTCTTC.

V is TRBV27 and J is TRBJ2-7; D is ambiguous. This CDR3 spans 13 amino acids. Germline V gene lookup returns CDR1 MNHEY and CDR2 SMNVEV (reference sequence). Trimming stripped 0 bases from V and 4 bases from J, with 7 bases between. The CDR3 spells CASSLSPPYEQYF. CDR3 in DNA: TGTGCCAGCAGTTTATCCCCACCATACGAGCAGTACTTC.

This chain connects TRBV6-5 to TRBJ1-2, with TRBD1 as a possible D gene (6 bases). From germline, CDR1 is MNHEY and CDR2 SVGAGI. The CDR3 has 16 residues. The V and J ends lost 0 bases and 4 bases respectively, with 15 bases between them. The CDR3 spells CASSYSGGGSSYGYTF. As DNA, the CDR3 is TGTGCCAGCAGTTACTCTGGTGGGGGCAGTTCCTATGGCTACACCTTC.

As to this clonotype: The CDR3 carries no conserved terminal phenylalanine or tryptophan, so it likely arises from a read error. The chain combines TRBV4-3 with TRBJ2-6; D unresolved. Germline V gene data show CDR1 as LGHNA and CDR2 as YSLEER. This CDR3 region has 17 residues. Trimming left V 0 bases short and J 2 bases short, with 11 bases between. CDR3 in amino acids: CASSQDQRWPGANVLTC. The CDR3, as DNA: TGCGCCAGCAGCCAAGATCAACGGTGGCCTGGGGCCAACGTCCTGACTTGC.

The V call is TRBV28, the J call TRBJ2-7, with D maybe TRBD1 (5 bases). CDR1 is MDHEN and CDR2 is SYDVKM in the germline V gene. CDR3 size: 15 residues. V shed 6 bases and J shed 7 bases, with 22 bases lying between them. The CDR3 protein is CASRSLRGRAREQYF. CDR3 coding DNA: TGTGCCAGCAGGTCCCTACGAGGCAGGGCGAGAGAGCAGTACTTC.

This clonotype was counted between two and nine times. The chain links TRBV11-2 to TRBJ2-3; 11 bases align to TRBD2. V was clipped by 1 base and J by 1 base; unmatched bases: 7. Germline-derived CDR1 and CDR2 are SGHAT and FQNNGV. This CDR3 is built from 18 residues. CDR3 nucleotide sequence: TGTGCCAGCAGCTTAGTTAGCGGGGGGGGAAGAGGCACAGATACGCAGTATTTT. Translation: CASSLVSGGGRGTDTQYF.

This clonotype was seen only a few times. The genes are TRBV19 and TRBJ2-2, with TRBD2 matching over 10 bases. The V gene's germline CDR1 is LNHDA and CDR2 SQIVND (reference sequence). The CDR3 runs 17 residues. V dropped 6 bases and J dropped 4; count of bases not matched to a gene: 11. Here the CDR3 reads CASSRRNSGGSTGELFF. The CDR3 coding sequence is TGTGCCAGTAGCCGACGGAATAGCGGGGGGAGCACCGGGGAGCTGTTTTTT. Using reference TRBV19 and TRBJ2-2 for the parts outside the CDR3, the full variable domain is DGGITQSPKYLFRKEGQNVTLSCEQNLNHDAMYWYRQDPGQGLRLIYYSQIVNDFQKGDIAEGYSVSREKKESFPLTVTSAQKNPTAFYLCASSRRNSGGSTGELFFGEGSRLTVL.

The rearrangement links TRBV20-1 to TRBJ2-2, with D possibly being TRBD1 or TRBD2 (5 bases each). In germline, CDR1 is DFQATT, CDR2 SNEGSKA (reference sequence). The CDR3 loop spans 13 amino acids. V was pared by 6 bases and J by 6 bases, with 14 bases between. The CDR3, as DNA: TGCAGTGCCGAGCAGGGAGTACCCGGGGAGCTGTTTTTT. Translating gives CSAEQGVPGELFF.

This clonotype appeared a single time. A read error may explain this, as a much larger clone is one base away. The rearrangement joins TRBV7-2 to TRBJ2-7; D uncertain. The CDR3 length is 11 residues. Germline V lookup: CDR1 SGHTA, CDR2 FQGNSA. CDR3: CASSYVHEHYF. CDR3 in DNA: TGTGCCAGCAGCTATGTTCACGAGCATTACTTC.

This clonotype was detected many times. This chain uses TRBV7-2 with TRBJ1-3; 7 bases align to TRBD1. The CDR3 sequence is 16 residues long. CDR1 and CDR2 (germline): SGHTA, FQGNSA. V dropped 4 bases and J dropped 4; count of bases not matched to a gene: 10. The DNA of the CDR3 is TGTGCCAGCAGCTATAGAGAGGGGGCGCGAGGAAACACCATATATTTT. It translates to CASSYREGARGNTIYF.

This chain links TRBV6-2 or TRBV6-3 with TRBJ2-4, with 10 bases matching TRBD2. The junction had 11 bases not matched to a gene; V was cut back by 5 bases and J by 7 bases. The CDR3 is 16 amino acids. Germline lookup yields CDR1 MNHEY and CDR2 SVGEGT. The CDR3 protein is CASSVGSGGARNIQYF. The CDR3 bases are TGTGCCAGCAGTGTCGGGAGCGGGGGGGCCCGGAACATTCAGTACTTC.

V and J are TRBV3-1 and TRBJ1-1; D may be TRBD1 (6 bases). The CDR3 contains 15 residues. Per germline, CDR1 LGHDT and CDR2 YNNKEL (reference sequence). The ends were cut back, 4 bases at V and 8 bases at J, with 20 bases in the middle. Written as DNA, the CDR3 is TGTGCCAGCAGCCTAATTCCGGGGGGCATGGTGGAAGCTTTCTTT. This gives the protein CASSLIPGGMVEAFF. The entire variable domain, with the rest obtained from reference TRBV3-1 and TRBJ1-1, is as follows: DTAVSQTPKYLVTQMGNDKSIKCEQNLGHDTMYWYKQDSKKFLKIMFSYNNKELIINETVPNRFSPKSPDKAHLNLHINSLELGDSAVYFCASSLIPGGMVEAFFGQGTRLTVV.

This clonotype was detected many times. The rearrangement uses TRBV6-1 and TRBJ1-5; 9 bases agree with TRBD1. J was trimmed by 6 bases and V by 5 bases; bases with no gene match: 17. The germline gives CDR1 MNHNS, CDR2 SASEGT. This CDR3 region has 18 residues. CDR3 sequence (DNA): TGTGCCAGCAGTTTCTACTCCCATACTGACAGGGGGAGTCAGCCCCAGCATTTT. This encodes CASSFYSHTDRGSQPQHF.

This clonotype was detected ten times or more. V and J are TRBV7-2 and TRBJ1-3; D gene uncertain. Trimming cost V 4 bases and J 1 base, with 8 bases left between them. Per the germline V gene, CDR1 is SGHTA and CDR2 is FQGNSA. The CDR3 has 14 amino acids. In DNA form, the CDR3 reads TGTGCCAGCAGCTCCCGGGTTTCTGGAAACACCATATATTTT. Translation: CASSSRVSGNTIYF. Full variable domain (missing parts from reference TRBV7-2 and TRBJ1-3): GAGVSQSPSNKVTEKGKDVELRCDPISGHTALYWYRQSLGQGLEFLIYFQGNSAPDKSGLPSDRFSAERTGGSVSTLTIQRTQQEDSAVYLCASSSRVSGNTIYFGEGSWLTVV.

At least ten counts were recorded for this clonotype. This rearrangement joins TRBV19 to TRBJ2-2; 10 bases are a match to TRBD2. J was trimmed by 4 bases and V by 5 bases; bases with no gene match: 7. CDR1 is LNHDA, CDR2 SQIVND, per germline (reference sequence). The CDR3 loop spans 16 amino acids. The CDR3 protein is CASSLTSGAPTGELFF. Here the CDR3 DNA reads TGTGCCAGTAGTTTAACTAGCGGGGCCCCCACCGGGGAGCTGTTTTTT.